A selection of T cell receptor beta chains follows, all from one sample in a study of Graves' ophthalmopathy and Graves' hyperthyroidism. TCRdb re-called the multiplex PCR reads through MiXCR, storing one row per CDR3 protein. The data hold around 1.1 million distinct CDR3 sequences, with approximately 35% observed a single time. Specimen: peripheral blood or thyroid tissue (not recorded which). Receptors originate from an adult man with Graves' hyperthyroidism. The conserved cysteine and the conserved F or W are not part of the CDR3 here. Rows give clone size only sometimes, using once, few, many, or a class for an expanded clone.

size: NA
J: TRBJ2-7
V: TRBV10-3
CDR3: AISETGKY

size: NA
J: TRBJ2-2
V: TRBV12-3/TRBV12-4
CDR3: ASSPKAGTSGLRSGELF

size: many
J: TRBJ2-7
V: TRBV15
CDR3: ATSRETGAYEQY

size: NA
J: TRBJ1-3
V: TRBV11-2
CDR3: ASSYTGTLGNTIY

size: NA
J: TRBJ2-5
V: TRBV19
CDR3: ASRPGQGGTQY

size: NA
J: TRBJ2-6
V: TRBV6-1
CDR3: ASAPPQGFSGANVLT

size: few
J: TRBJ2-5
V: TRBV19
CDR3: ASSMRSSQETQY

size: NA
J: TRBJ1-6
V: TRBV5-6
CDR3: ASSAGRGLYNSPLH

size: many
J: TRBJ2-7
V: TRBV7-8
CDR3: ASSQSIKAYEQY

size: many
J: TRBJ1-1
V: TRBV19
CDR3: ASSPLGGKVNTEAF

size: NA
J: TRBJ2-1
V: TRBV10-3
CDR3: AIRDAAYNEQF

size: once
J: TRBJ2-5
V: TRBV24-1
CDR3: ATSAHPEDSSFYICSALGY

size: many
J: TRBJ2-2
V: TRBV20-1
CDR3: SARAGQTGELF

size: NA
J: TRBJ2-7
V: TRBV10-3
CDR3: AISSWGLAGPSEQY

size: NA
J: TRBJ1-4
V: TRBV10-3
CDR3: AISPGTGGKTNEKLF

size: few
J: TRBJ2-5
V: TRBV7-9
CDR3: ASSQESTGEWEETQY

size: NA
J: TRBJ2-7
V: TRBV20-1
CDR3: TLDSPDSEQY

size: NA
J: TRBJ2-7
V: TRBV12-3/TRBV12-4
CDR3: ASSRTDGRTSYEQY

size: few
J: TRBJ2-5
V: TRBV15
CDR3: ATSWGQGAQPQY

size: many
J: TRBJ2-5
V: TRBV10-3
CDR3: AISESSNRGQETQY

size: few
J: TRBJ1-1
V: TRBV7-8
CDR3: ASSPRSGVNTEAF

size: few
J: TRBJ1-4
V: TRBV20-1
CDR3: SASTARNANEKLF

size: NA
J: TRBJ2-5
V: TRBV10-3
CDR3: AITEDTNQETQY

size: many
J: TRBJ1-3
V: TRBV9
CDR3: ASSATAGGNTIY

size: NA
J: TRBJ1-5
V: TRBV7-9
CDR3: ASSFVILEPQH

size: many
J: TRBJ1-2
V: TRBV12-3/TRBV12-4
CDR3: ASSAGAVYGYT

size: NA
J: TRBJ1-3
V: TRBV12-3/TRBV12-4
CDR3: ASSGYGRSSGNTIY

size: NA
J: TRBJ1-4
V: TRBV12-3/TRBV12-4
CDR3: ASSFEDSWEKLF

size: NA
J: TRBJ2-5
V: TRBV10-3
CDR3: AIRPAGVQETQY

size: NA
J: TRBJ1-4
V: TRBV11-2
CDR3: ASSLGPQGAATNEKLF

size: many
J: TRBJ1-2
V: TRBV4-3
CDR3: ASSQDGTASYGYT

size: many
J: TRBJ2-5
V: TRBV29-1
CDR3: SVVGGGWETQY

size: NA
J: TRBJ1-2
V: TRBV5-5
CDR3: ASSWGDGGYT

size: many
J: TRBJ1-1
V: TRBV12-3/TRBV12-4
CDR3: ASSPPYGRFTEAF

size: many
J: TRBJ1-6
V: TRBV7-9
CDR3: ASSQTGANSPLH

size: many
J: TRBJ2-7
V: TRBV29-1
CDR3: SVGGSFYEQY

size: many
J: TRBJ2-2
V: TRBV11-2
CDR3: ASSLVKGPNTGELF

size: NA
J: TRBJ2-5
V: TRBV6-1
CDR3: ASSLAGGIGETQY

size: few
J: TRBJ2-7
V: TRBV28
CDR3: ASSFAHRYEQY

size: once
J: TRBJ1-1
V: TRBV10-2
CDR3: ASTLWGPNTEAF

size: few
J: TRBJ2-7
V: TRBV12-3/TRBV12-4
CDR3: ASSQDLTGGEQY

size: many
J: TRBJ1-2
V: TRBV9
CDR3: ASTLGGDRGLSNYGYT

size: many
J: TRBJ2-7
V: TRBV7-8
CDR3: ASRPGGGYEQY

size: many
J: TRBJ2-5
V: TRBV7-2
CDR3: ASDSPGPEQETQY

size: few
J: TRBJ2-3
V: TRBV5-5
CDR3: ASSLRGASSTDTQY

size: NA
J: TRBJ1-2
V: TRBV20-1
CDR3: SARVGGGARATNYGYT

size: few
J: TRBJ1-2
V: TRBV29-1
CDR3: SALDSANYGYT

size: many
J: TRBJ2-2
V: TRBV25-1
CDR3: ASTVAGGMIGELF

size: many
J: TRBJ2-7
V: TRBV19
CDR3: ASSILPGQIYEQY

size: NA
J: TRBJ1-2
V: TRBV25-1
CDR3: ASKTGVYGYT

size: few
J: TRBJ2-2
V: TRBV9
CDR3: ASMRQRTSTGELF

size: NA
J: TRBJ2-7
V: TRBV12-3/TRBV12-4
CDR3: ASSDSGTGNYEQY

size: NA
J: TRBJ1-2
V: TRBV29-1
CDR3: SGSAGTGGYT

size: NA
J: TRBJ1-1
V: TRBV29-1
CDR3: SVAGTQNTEAF

size: NA
J: TRBJ1-5
V: TRBV25-1
CDR3: ASSGGGRGDGTQH

size: many
J: TRBJ1-5
V: TRBV9
CDR3: ASSVDAGGNDQPQH

size: NA
J: TRBJ1-3
V: TRBV28
CDR3: ASSPGQAGNTIY